This T cell receptor (beta chain) stems from a study of blood T cells in healthy people across ages. Concerning this clonotype: Antigen unknown.

RNA extraction gave at least 5 micrograms of total RNA per sample. Study results and limitations: Per million T cells, TCR beta diversity dropped about linearly as age rose.

Primers used in a second PCR of about 6 to 11 cycles were a sample-barcoded 5' primer and a J-beta primer mix. All cDNA molecules were each tagged by a template-switch adaptor with 12 random nucleotides. TCRdb called the 5' RACE reads again in MiXCR, with one record for every CDR3 protein. Of about 1,400,000 distinct CDR3 sequences listed, 45% to 70% are singletons. The V segment lost 4 bases and the J segment 5 bases; nucleotides outside the gene matches: 12. Germline V CDR1 and CDR2: MNHEY, SMNVEV (reference sequence). The CDR3 runs 17 residues. The clonotype originates from a man between 18 and 35 years old in good health. The chain carries TRBV27 and TRBJ2-1; 9 bases agree with TRBD2. Sequenced input: blood. The CDR3 loop is CASSSDSGSLSNNEQFF. The DNA for the CDR3 is TGTGCCAGCAGTTCGGATAGCGGGAGTCTCAGTAACAATGAGCAGTTCTTC.